The sequence of this T cell receptor beta chain was determined in a study of cytomegalovirus exposure and HLA in healthy donors. Study-wide points: 16,951 TCR beta sequences were associated with HLA alleles at 0.05 false discovery rate in a later analysis. Earlier analysis looked at TCR beta V segments, and most were productive about 87% or about 30% of the time.

Primers included in the PCR were 60 Vbeta and 13 Jbeta primers. Clones were sequenced by immunoSEQ multiplex PCR, and TCRdb holds only the in-frame ones, with some missing. Of more than 150,000 clones in the sample, just under 80% were seen once. From germline, CDR1 is LNHDA and CDR2 SQIVND (reference sequence). J lost 1 base, V lost 5 bases, and 9 bases had no gene match. This CDR3 region has 16 residues. As for this clone: Its antigen is not identified.

The donors, nominally healthy at sampling, likely had unrecorded immune exposures. This TCR was sampled from a woman aged 35 to 49 in good health and CMV-seropositive. The source material was PBMCs. V usage is TRBV19 and J usage is TRBJ1-1; the match to TRBD1 covers 8 bases. This chain's CDR3 is CASSVRGGQGNTEAFF. In DNA form, the CDR3 reads TGTGCCAGTAGTGTGAGGGGTGGACAGGGGAACACTGAAGCTTTCTTT.